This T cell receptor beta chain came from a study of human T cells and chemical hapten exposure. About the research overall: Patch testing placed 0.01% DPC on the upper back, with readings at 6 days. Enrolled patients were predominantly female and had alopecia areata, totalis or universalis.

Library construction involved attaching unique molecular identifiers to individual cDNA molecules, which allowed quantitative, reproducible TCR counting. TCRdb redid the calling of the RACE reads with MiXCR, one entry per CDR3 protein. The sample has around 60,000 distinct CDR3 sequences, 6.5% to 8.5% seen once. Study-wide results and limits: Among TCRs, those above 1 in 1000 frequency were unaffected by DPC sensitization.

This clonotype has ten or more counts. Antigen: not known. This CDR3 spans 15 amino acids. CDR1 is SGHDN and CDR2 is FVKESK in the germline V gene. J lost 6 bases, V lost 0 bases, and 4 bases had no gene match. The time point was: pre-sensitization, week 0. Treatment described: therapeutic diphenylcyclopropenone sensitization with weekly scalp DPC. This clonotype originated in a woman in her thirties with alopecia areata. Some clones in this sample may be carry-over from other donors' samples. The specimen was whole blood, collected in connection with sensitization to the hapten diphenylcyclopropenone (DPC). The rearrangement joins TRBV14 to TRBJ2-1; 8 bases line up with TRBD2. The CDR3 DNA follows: TGTGCCAGCAGCCAAGAGGGACTAGGGGCCAATGAGCAGTTCTTC. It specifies CASSQEGLGANEQFF.